The entry below gives a single T cell receptor beta chain sequence along with its context. V dropped 7 bases and J dropped 5 bases, with 27 bases sitting between them. The CDR3 has 17 amino acids. The germline V gene encodes CDR1 MDHEN and CDR2 SYDVKM. Unsorted bulk tissue (about 18-30 mg) underwent RNA and DNA co-extraction. These data come from a study of tumor-infiltrating lymphocytes in primary liver carcinoma. With approximately 500 ng total RNA as template and a constant-region primer, TCR beta cDNA was made. Three nested multiplex PCR rounds of slightly modified ARM-PCR generated TCR beta libraries. For 10 cycles apiece, the opening two PCR rounds ran with TRBV1-TRBV30 forward primers and a C-beta reverse primer. TCRdb itself ran the multiplex PCR reads through MiXCR, one entry per CDR3 protein. The data contain around 190,000 distinct CDR3 sequences, around four fifths of them singletons.

V and J are TRBV28 and TRBJ2-7; possibly TRBD1 for D (5 bases). This sequence was found in a man aged 35 to 55 with primary liver carcinoma and hepatitis B virus infection. Source material: tumor tissue from primary liver carcinoma. This CDR3 is CASNLPPDSYEGDEQYF. Here the CDR3 DNA reads TGTGCCAGCAATTTGCCCCCCGACAGTTACGAAGGCGACGAGCAGTACTTC.